This note documents a single T cell receptor (beta chain) sequence. Its antigen remains unidentified. This entry is derived from a study of cytomegalovirus exposure and HLA in healthy donors. Study-wide results and caveats: When presence/absence was analysed, sequencing depth was taken to be roughly uniform across donors.

This CDR3 is 17 amino acids long. The germline V and J ends were trimmed by 0 bases and 6 bases, with 22 bases remaining between them. Germline V gives CDR1 SGDLS, CDR2 YYNGEE. Primers for the PCR totalled 60 Vbeta and 13 Jbeta. Produced via immunoSEQ multiplex PCR; TCRdb's table is partial and in-frame only. The sample consists of 150,000 to 160,000 clones, under 80% of them appearing once. This chain joins TRBV9 and TRBJ2-7; D might be TRBD1 (6 bases). This receptor was obtained from a man younger than 45 in good health and CMV-seronegative. Material for sequencing was PBMCs. As DNA, the CDR3 is TGTGCCAGCAGCGTAGCTTCCTACAGGGACCCAGTTTGCGAGCAGTACTTC. Protein: CASSVASYRDPVCEQYF.